A selection of T cell receptor beta chains follows, all from one sample in a study of T cell clones after liver transplantation. The protocol was immunoSEQ multiplex PCR, while the TCRdb copy is restricted to in-frame clones and leaves out a portion. The data hold around 97,000 clones, with under 90% observed a single time. Sequenced here: CD4+ T cells from blood, sampled approximately 50 months after liver transplant. The source is a human patient who received a liver transplant. The graft donor may have contributed some T cells. Each CDR3 is given with its conserved first and last residue. Fields, in order: CDR3 DNA, CDR3 protein, V gene, D gene, J gene, clone size. A D gene is named only where the DNA matches it firmly. Expanded clones get a size class; other rows say once, few or many, or leave the size out.

CDR3 DNA: TGTGCCAGCGGTAGGAGGCAGGTAGAAGAGACCCAGTACTTC
CDR3 protein: CASGRRQVEETQYF
V gene: TRBV27
D gene: -
J gene: TRBJ2-5
clone size: -

CDR3 DNA: TGTGCCATCAGTTCCTCATCTCGACTAGCTCAAGAGACCCAGTACTTC
CDR3 protein: CAISSSSRLAQETQYF
V gene: TRBV10-3
D gene: TRBD2
J gene: TRBJ2-5
clone size: few

CDR3 DNA: TGTGCCAGTAGTTGGATTTTTCAGGGGGCGGACAGTGGCTACACCTTC
CDR3 protein: CASSWIFQGADSGYTF
V gene: TRBV19
D gene: TRBD1
J gene: TRBJ1-2
clone size: -

CDR3 DNA: TGTGCCAGCAGCCTAACAGGGGGCTTGACAGATACGCAGTATTTT
CDR3 protein: CASSLTGGLTDTQYF
V gene: TRBV5-6
D gene: TRBD1
J gene: TRBJ2-3
clone size: -

CDR3 DNA: TGTGCCAGCAGTTTCGCTAGGAGTCAGCCCCAGCATTTT
CDR3 protein: CASSFARSQPQHF
V gene: TRBV28
D gene: -
J gene: TRBJ1-5
clone size: -

CDR3 DNA: TGTGCCAGCAGCTCATTTCTGTACGAGCAGTACTTC
CDR3 protein: CASSSFLYEQYF
V gene: TRBV7-2
D gene: -
J gene: TRBJ2-7
clone size: -

CDR3 DNA: TGTGCCAGCAGAGAAAGCGGGTACTACAATGAGCAGTTCTTC
CDR3 protein: CASRESGYYNEQFF
V gene: TRBV4-2
D gene: -
J gene: TRBJ2-1
clone size: -

CDR3 DNA: TGTGCCAGCAGCTCGAGGGGGCCAGGAGGAAACGAGCAGTACTTC
CDR3 protein: CASSSRGPGGNEQYF
V gene: TRBV7-3
D gene: TRBD1
J gene: TRBJ2-7
clone size: -

CDR3 DNA: TGTGCCAGCAGCGTAGGTGCGGGGGTGACCGGGGAGCTGTTTTTT
CDR3 protein: CASSVGAGVTGELFF
V gene: TRBV9
D gene: TRBD2
J gene: TRBJ2-2
clone size: -

CDR3 DNA: TGCGCCAGCAGTGAACGAGCGGGAGGATCAGAGACCCAGTACTTC
CDR3 protein: CASSERAGGSETQYF
V gene: TRBV10-2
D gene: TRBD2
J gene: TRBJ2-5
clone size: -

CDR3 DNA: TGTGCCGCCACTTCCCTTGAAAAACTGTTTTTT
CDR3 protein: CAATSLEKLFF
V gene: TRBV7-9
D gene: -
J gene: TRBJ1-4
clone size: -

CDR3 DNA: TGCGCCAGCAGCCAGGGGTCCCTCAGCTACACCTTC
CDR3 protein: CASSQGSLSYTF
V gene: TRBV5-1
D gene: -
J gene: TRBJ1-2
clone size: -

CDR3 DNA: TGTGCCAGCAGCTTAAGGGCCGGGACAGCCAATGAGCAGTTCTTC
CDR3 protein: CASSLRAGTANEQFF
V gene: TRBV7-7
D gene: TRBD1
J gene: TRBJ2-1
clone size: -

CDR3 DNA: TGTGCCATCAGTGACCTCGTGACTAGCTCGGCAGAGACCCAGTACTTC
CDR3 protein: CAISDLVTSSAETQYF
V gene: TRBV10-3
D gene: TRBD2
J gene: TRBJ2-5
clone size: once

CDR3 DNA: TGTGCCAGCAGCATTAGTAGACGGGAGGGTAATGAGCAGTTCTTC
CDR3 protein: CASSISRREGNEQFF
V gene: TRBV7-9
D gene: TRBD2
J gene: TRBJ2-1
clone size: -

CDR3 DNA: TGTGCCAGCAGCCTATTAGGTCCAGATACGCAGTATTTT
CDR3 protein: CASSLLGPDTQYF
V gene: TRBV7-2
D gene: -
J gene: TRBJ2-3
clone size: -

CDR3 DNA: TGTGCCAGCACCAGGACGGGGCAGCCCCAGCATTTT
CDR3 protein: CASTRTGQPQHF
V gene: TRBV6-7
D gene: -
J gene: TRBJ1-5
clone size: -

CDR3 DNA: TGTGCCAGCAGTTACTCAGGGACAGGCCCTTTCGAGCAGTACTTC
CDR3 protein: CASSYSGTGPFEQYF
V gene: TRBV6-5
D gene: TRBD1
J gene: TRBJ2-7
clone size: -

CDR3 DNA: TGTGCCACCGACAGGGGACGAGCTTTCTTT
CDR3 protein: CATDRGRAFF
V gene: TRBV7-9
D gene: TRBD1
J gene: TRBJ1-1
clone size: few

CDR3 DNA: TGTGCCAGCAGCTTATTGGTGCAGGGGTCCGGGGAGCTGTTTTTT
CDR3 protein: CASSLLVQGSGELFF
V gene: TRBV7-9
D gene: -
J gene: TRBJ2-2
clone size: -

CDR3 DNA: TGTGCCAGTAGTATAGTACGGACCTCCTACGAGCAGTACTTC
CDR3 protein: CASSIVRTSYEQYF
V gene: TRBV19
D gene: -
J gene: TRBJ2-7
clone size: -

CDR3 DNA: TGTGCCAGCAGCTTGTGGGGGGGCTATGGCTACACCTTC
CDR3 protein: CASSLWGGYGYTF
V gene: TRBV5-4
D gene: -
J gene: TRBJ1-2
clone size: -

CDR3 DNA: TGTGCCAGCTCACCACAGGCCCGTTTCTACAATGAGCAGTTCTTC
CDR3 protein: CASSPQARFYNEQFF
V gene: TRBV18
D gene: -
J gene: TRBJ2-1
clone size: -

CDR3 DNA: TGTGCCAGCAGCTTCAGGGACAGGGGACATGGCTACACCTTC
CDR3 protein: CASSFRDRGHGYTF
V gene: TRBV5-4
D gene: TRBD1
J gene: TRBJ1-2
clone size: few

CDR3 DNA: TGTGCCAGCTCACCCCCGAAGGGCTCAAACACTGAAGCTTTCTTT
CDR3 protein: CASSPPKGSNTEAFF
V gene: TRBV18
D gene: -
J gene: TRBJ1-1
clone size: -

CDR3 DNA: TGTGCCAGTACTGAACAGGTCGGGAATCAGCCCCAGCATTTT
CDR3 protein: CASTEQVGNQPQHF
V gene: TRBV19
D gene: -
J gene: TRBJ1-5
clone size: -

CDR3 DNA: TGTGCCAGCAGGGCCGGACAGGGCGGAGAGACCCAGTACTTC
CDR3 protein: CASRAGQGGETQYF
V gene: TRBV6-6
D gene: TRBD1
J gene: TRBJ2-5
clone size: -

CDR3 DNA: TGTGCCAGCAGTCCCCAAATCAGACAGGGGCCTCGACAAGAGACCCAGTACTTC
CDR3 protein: CASSPQIRQGPRQETQYF
V gene: TRBV27
D gene: TRBD1
J gene: TRBJ2-5
clone size: -